A selection of T cell receptor beta chains follows, all from one sample in a study of blood T cell repertoires in COVID-19. The table came from immunoSEQ multiplex PCR; TCRdb's copy has only in-frame clones and leaves some out. This table holds roughly 100,000 clones, more than 75% found once. Material for sequencing was peripheral blood. These receptors originate from a man between 50 and 59 years old with active or convalescent COVID-19. Each CDR3 is given with its conserved first and last residue. Each record gives: CDR3 protein, CDR3 DNA, V gene, J gene, D gene, clone size. D genes are given only for firm matches. Where a row states a size, it is once, few, many or the class of an expanded clone; other rows omit it.

CASSDPGVQETQYF,TGTGCCAGCAGTGACCCAGGGGTTCAAGAGACCCAGTACTTC,TRBV2,TRBJ2-5,NA,NA
CASSSTGVGGYTF,TGTGCCAGCTCGTCGACAGGGGTAGGGGGCTACACCTTC,TRBV12-3/TRBV12-4,TRBJ1-2,TRBD1,NA
CASSTSGNIQYF,TGTGCCAGTAGTACTAGCGGAAACATTCAGTACTTC,TRBV19,TRBJ2-4,TRBD2,NA
CASSPGRMNTEAFF,TGTGCCAGCTCACCAGGCCGTATGAACACTGAAGCTTTCTTT,TRBV18,TRBJ1-1,NA,NA
CSVSINTGELFF,TGCAGTGTAAGCATAAACACCGGGGAGCTGTTTTTT,TRBV29-1,TRBJ2-2,NA,NA
CASSPPGGAMNTEAFF,TGTGCCAGCTCACCCCCGGGGGGCGCCATGAACACTGAAGCTTTCTTT,TRBV18,TRBJ1-1,NA,NA
CASSALEAFF,TGTGCCAGCAGTGCACTTGAAGCTTTCTTT,TRBV2,TRBJ1-1,NA,NA
CASSYSDGTDTQYF,TGTGCCAGCAGTTACTCAGACGGGACAGATACGCAGTATTTT,TRBV6-5,TRBJ2-3,NA,NA
CAISLGSGGAGDTQYF,TGTGCCATCAGTTTGGGAAGCGGGGGGGCCGGAGATACGCAGTATTTT,TRBV10-3,TRBJ2-3,TRBD2,NA
CASSHPGGTGNTIYF,TGTGCCAGCAGTCACCCCGGGGGTACAGGAAACACCATATATTTT,TRBV6-6,TRBJ1-3,NA,NA
CASSQRDPGNTEAFF,TGCGCCAGCAGCCAGCGGGACCCGGGGAACACTGAAGCTTTCTTT,TRBV5-1,TRBJ1-1,NA,once
CASSQDQRLANYGYTF,TGCGCCAGCAGCCAAGATCAAAGGCTAGCTAACTATGGCTACACCTTC,TRBV4-1,TRBJ1-2,NA,NA
CATSRDRGSGNTIYF,TGTGCCACCAGCAGGGACAGGGGGTCTGGAAACACCATATATTTT,TRBV15,TRBJ1-3,TRBD1,NA
CASSDQGQSSYNEQFF,TGTGCCAGCAGTGACCAGGGGCAGAGCTCCTACAATGAGCAGTTCTTC,TRBV6-1,TRBJ2-1,NA,NA
CATSDLGQGGTGELFF,TGTGCCACCAGTGATCTGGGACAGGGAGGCACCGGGGAGCTGTTTTTT,TRBV24-1,TRBJ2-2,TRBD1,NA
CATSTSDTDTQYF,TGTGCCACCTCAACTAGCGACACAGATACGCAGTATTTT,TRBV7-9,TRBJ2-3,TRBD2,NA
CASSDDSLYGYTF,TGTGCCAGCAGTGACGACAGTCTCTATGGCTACACCTTC,TRBV6-1,TRBJ1-2,NA,NA
CARVSSGNTIYF,TGTGCCAGGGTTAGCTCTGGAAACACCATATATTTT,TRBV30,TRBJ1-3,NA,NA
CASSQVNSNNEQYF,TGCGCCAGCAGCCAAGTGAACAGCAACAACGAGCAGTACTTC,TRBV4-3,TRBJ2-7,NA,NA
CASSVGVKDLGQTQYF,TGTGCCAGCAGCGTAGGGGTTAAGGACTTAGGGCAGACCCAGTACTTC,TRBV9,TRBJ2-5,NA,few
CASSIGQGANEQFF,TGTGCCAGCAGTATCGGACAGGGGGCCAATGAGCAGTTCTTC,TRBV7-2,TRBJ2-1,TRBD1,NA
CASSEGLAIIYEQYF,TGTGCCAGCAGCGAGGGACTAGCGATAATCTACGAGCAGTACTTC,TRBV5-4,TRBJ2-7,TRBD2,NA
CATTGPGNEQFF,TGTGCCACCACGGGGCCGGGGAATGAGCAGTTCTTC,TRBV7-9,TRBJ2-1,NA,NA
CASSTEGQGNQPQHF,TGTGCCAGCAGTACTGAGGGACAAGGCAATCAGCCCCAGCATTTT,TRBV6-6,TRBJ1-5,NA,NA
CASSLAGIQETQYF,TGTGCCAGCAGCTTGGCAGGGATCCAAGAGACCCAGTACTTC,TRBV5-4,TRBJ2-5,NA,NA
CASSLTSGGAKGPYNEQFF,TGCGCCAGCAGCTTGACTAGCGGGGGGGCTAAGGGGCCCTACAATGAGCAGTTCTTC,TRBV5-1,TRBJ2-1,TRBD2,few
CSVLTGAYGYTF,TGCAGCGTGCTGACAGGGGCATATGGCTACACCTTC,TRBV29-1,TRBJ1-2,TRBD1,NA
CATSDLRTGDTQYF,TGTGCCACCAGTGATTTACGCACAGGGGATACGCAGTATTTT,TRBV24-1,TRBJ2-3,NA,NA
CASSLSSSLNTEAFF,TGTGCCAGCAGCTTGAGTTCCAGTTTGAACACTGAAGCTTTCTTT,TRBV5-4,TRBJ1-1,NA,NA
CASSLGTANYGYTF,TGTGCCAGCAGCCTCGGGACAGCTAACTATGGCTACACCTTC,TRBV28,TRBJ1-2,TRBD1,once
CATGRYEKLFF,TGTGCCACCGGGAGGTATGAAAAACTGTTTTTT,TRBV28,TRBJ1-4,NA,NA
CASSVDGGQLGSPLHF,TGTGCCAGCAGCGTAGACGGCGGACAGTTAGGTTCACCCCTCCACTTT,TRBV9,TRBJ1-6,NA,NA
CASSFTSGGTTDTQYF,TGTGCCAGCAGCTTCACTAGCGGGGGAACGACAGATACGCAGTATTTT,TRBV7-2,TRBJ2-3,TRBD2,NA
CASSENWDRAAYEQYF,TGTGCCAGCAGTGAAAATTGGGACAGGGCAGCCTACGAGCAGTACTTC,TRBV6-1,TRBJ2-7,TRBD1,NA
CASSYYLDRGPETQYF,TGTGCCAGCAGTTACTACTTGGACAGGGGGCCGGAGACCCAGTACTTC,TRBV28,TRBJ2-5,TRBD1,NA
CASSFGVGFGYTF,TGTGCCAGCAGTTTTGGAGTGGGTTTTGGCTACACCTTC,TRBV12-3/TRBV12-4,TRBJ1-2,NA,NA
CASSGTGVNTEAFF,TGTGCCAGCAGCGGGACAGGGGTAAACACTGAAGCTTTCTTT,TRBV6-6,TRBJ1-1,TRBD1,NA